These T cell receptor beta chains were read from a single sample in a study of T-cell memory formation after mild COVID-19. TCRdb reprocessed the 5' RACE reads with MiXCR, giving one entry per CDR3 protein. The sample consists of around 200,000 distinct CDR3 sequences, around 9.1% of them appearing once. The sample was PBMCs or a T cell subset sorted from them (not recorded which). These receptors all stem from a man aged 18 to 29 who had mild COVID-19 (a few samples of this study predate the infection). Cell type and time point are not known. Each CDR3 is given with its conserved first and last residue. Each record gives: J gene, CDR3 length, V gene, clone size, D gene, CDR3 protein, CDR3 DNA. The D gene is left open where the match is weak. A row's size may be missing; if present it is once, few, many or a size class.

J gene: TRBJ1-2; CDR3 length: 12; V gene: TRBV29-1; clone size: -; D gene: -; CDR3 protein: CSGNRVGYGYTF; CDR3 DNA: TGCAGCGGGAACAGGGTCGGCTATGGCTACACCTTC
J gene: TRBJ2-1; CDR3 length: 13; V gene: TRBV29-1; clone size: many; D gene: TRBD2; CDR3 protein: CSVGSGGADEQFF; CDR3 DNA: TGCAGCGTTGGTAGCGGGGGGGCCGATGAGCAGTTCTTC
J gene: TRBJ1-5; CDR3 length: 15; V gene: TRBV6-5; clone size: -; D gene: -; CDR3 protein: CASSYSAQGSQPQHF; CDR3 DNA: TGTGCCAGCAGTTACTCAGCACAGGGCAGTCAGCCCCAGCATTTT
J gene: TRBJ2-1; CDR3 length: 13; V gene: TRBV9; clone size: few; D gene: -; CDR3 protein: CASSVEGWGEQFF; CDR3 DNA: TGTGCCAGCAGCGTAGAGGGTTGGGGTGAGCAGTTCTTC
J gene: TRBJ2-1; CDR3 length: 16; V gene: TRBV10-3; clone size: -; D gene: -; CDR3 protein: CATKPNTDSSYNEQFF; CDR3 DNA: TGTGCCACCAAACCCAATACCGACAGCTCCTACAATGAGCAGTTCTTC
J gene: TRBJ2-5; CDR3 length: 16; V gene: TRBV5-1; clone size: many; D gene: -; CDR3 protein: CASSLARASGQETQYF; CDR3 DNA: TGCGCCAGCAGCTTGGCCAGGGCAAGCGGGCAAGAGACCCAGTACTTC
J gene: TRBJ1-3; CDR3 length: 15; V gene: TRBV20-1; clone size: few; D gene: -; CDR3 protein: CSARDGGLSGNTIYF; CDR3 DNA: TGCAGTGCTAGAGATGGCGGACTCTCTGGAAACACCATATATTTT
J gene: TRBJ1-1; CDR3 length: 14; V gene: TRBV5-6; clone size: -; D gene: TRBD1; CDR3 protein: CASSLRGPVLGAFF; CDR3 DNA: TGTGCCAGCAGCTTGAGGGGGCCGGTCCTGGGTGCTTTCTTT
J gene: TRBJ2-5; CDR3 length: 12; V gene: TRBV6-6; clone size: -; D gene: -; CDR3 protein: CASAPGSETQYF; CDR3 DNA: TGTGCCAGCGCCCCGGGGTCGGAGACCCAGTACTTC
J gene: TRBJ2-2; CDR3 length: 17; V gene: TRBV6-2/TRBV6-3; clone size: -; D gene: TRBD1; CDR3 protein: CASSSPSTGKGSGELFF; CDR3 DNA: TGTGCCAGCAGTTCACCTTCGACAGGGAAGGGTTCCGGGGAGCTGTTTTTT
J gene: TRBJ2-1; CDR3 length: 13; V gene: TRBV7-9; clone size: few; D gene: -; CDR3 protein: CASSLVSLHEQFF; CDR3 DNA: TGTGCCAGCAGCTTAGTGTCCCTCCATGAGCAGTTCTTC
J gene: TRBJ1-4; CDR3 length: 15; V gene: TRBV5-1; clone size: few; D gene: -; CDR3 protein: CASSGEPATNEKLFF; CDR3 DNA: TGCGCCAGCAGCGGGGAACCTGCAACTAATGAAAAACTGTTTTTT
J gene: TRBJ1-5; CDR3 length: 14; V gene: TRBV28; clone size: few; D gene: -; CDR3 protein: CASSPAGGGQPQHF; CDR3 DNA: TGTGCCAGCAGCCCTGCGGGGGGGGGTCAGCCCCAGCATTTT
J gene: TRBJ1-1; CDR3 length: 16; V gene: TRBV3-1; clone size: -; D gene: -; CDR3 protein: CASSWGGSGMNTEAFF; CDR3 DNA: TGTGCCAGCAGCTGGGGGGGATCGGGTATGAACACTGAAGCTTTCTTT
J gene: TRBJ1-5; CDR3 length: 13; V gene: TRBV20-1; clone size: few; D gene: -; CDR3 protein: CSARSRDGQPQHF; CDR3 DNA: TGCAGTGCTAGATCCCGGGACGGTCAGCCCCAGCATTTT
J gene: TRBJ1-6; CDR3 length: 14; V gene: TRBV20-1; clone size: -; D gene: -; CDR3 protein: CSVNKGQTNSPLHF; CDR3 DNA: TGCAGTGTGAATAAAGGGCAAACTAATTCACCCCTCCACTTT
J gene: TRBJ1-6; CDR3 length: 13; V gene: TRBV20-1; clone size: many; D gene: -; CDR3 protein: CSARHGYNSPLHF; CDR3 DNA: TGCAGTGCCCGACACGGCTATAATTCACCCCTCCACTTT